These 11 T cell receptor beta chains originate from one sample sequenced in a study of cytomegalovirus exposure and HLA in healthy donors (TCRdb year 2017). The library came from the immunoSEQ multiplex PCR assay. For the multiplex PCR, a mixture combining 60 forward primers for TCR Vbeta segments and 13 reverse primers for TCR Jbeta segments was used. TCRdb's version of the immuneACCESS table is confined to in-frame rearrangements and falls short of the full clone set. An unresolved V gene accounts for under half of the shortfall where checked; the remainder is of unknown origin. Across this sample there are around 100,000 clones, with roughly 71% seen only once. In total, the top ten clones hold 9.5% to 13% of the sample. Sample: PBMCs. The origin of the receptors is a man aged 35 to 55 in good health and CMV-seropositive.

The chain joins TRBV5-8 to TRBJ2-1, with 8 bases that match TRBD2. Germline CDR1 reads SGHTS; CDR2 reads YDEGEE. CDR3 size: 16 residues. The V segment lost 4 bases and the J segment 8 bases; nucleotides outside the gene matches: 14. Here the CDR3 DNA reads TGTGCCAGCAGCAGGGGACTAGAGACGCGGGGCGATGAGCAGTTCTTC. This sequence encodes CASSRGLETRGDEQFF. Based on the CDR3 plus reference TRBV5-8 and TRBJ2-1, the full variable domain is EAGVTQSPTHLIKTRGQQATLRCSPISGHTSVYWYQQALGLGLQFLLWYDEGEERNRGNFPPRFSGRQFPNYSSELNVNALELEDSALYLCASSRGLETRGDEQFFGPGTRLTVL.

The genes are TRBV30 and TRBJ1-2; TRBD1 might be the D (5 bases). The germline V gene encodes CDR1 GTSNPN and CDR2 SVGIG (reference sequence). V shed 4 bases and J shed 8 bases, with 20 bases lying between them. The CDR3 consists of 14 residues. CDR3 loop: CAWIYPGHSGGYTF. CDR3 coding DNA: TGTGCCTGGATTTACCCCGGACACTCAGGGGGCTACACCTTC. Together with reference TRBV30 and TRBJ1-2, the CDR3 gives the full variable domain: SQTIHQWPATLVQPVGSPLSLECTVEGTSNPNLYWYRQAAGRGLQLLFYSVGIGQISSEVPQNLSASRPQDRQFILSSKKLLLSDSGFYLCAWIYPGHSGGYTFGSGTRLTVV.

This clone was seen only once. This chain links TRBV7-9 with TRBJ2-7; 14 nucleotides match TRBD2. Unmatched junction bases numbered 7, after V lost 5 bases and J lost 4 bases. CDR1 SEHNR and CDR2 FQNEAQ come from the germline V gene (reference sequence). The CDR3 loop spans 16 amino acids. The chain's CDR3 is CASSPRGTSGRYEQYV. CDR3 nucleotides: TGTGCCAGCAGCCCCCGGGGGACTAGCGGGAGATACGAGCAGTACGTC.

The chain has TRBV5-1 and TRBJ2-1; 8 bases are shared with TRBD2. The V gene's germline CDR1 is SGHRS and CDR2 YFSETQ. V gave up 9 bases and J gave up 8 bases; unmatched junction bases: 13. The CDR3 runs 14 residues. The CDR3 DNA follows: TGCGCCACCTCGACCAGCGGGGGCGGGGATGAGCAGTTCTTC. It yields the protein CATSTSGGGDEQFF.

This clone showed up just once. The chain is built from TRBV19 and TRBJ2-2; D may be TRBD2 (6 bases). Germline CDR1 reads LNHDA; CDR2 reads SQIVND (reference sequence). The V and J ends lost 3 bases and 4 bases respectively, with 12 bases between them. The CDR3 totals 15 residues. CDR3 DNA sequence: TGTGCCAGTAGTATTAGTAGCGGACTCACCGGGGAGCTGTTTTTT. It specifies CASSISSGLTGELFF.

The V gene is TRBV19, the J gene TRBJ2-7; possibly TRBD1 for D (5 bases). Germline V lookup: CDR1 LNHDA, CDR2 SQIVND (reference sequence). V was pared by 0 bases and J by 1 base, with 10 bases between. The CDR3 extends over 15 amino acids. CDR3 coding DNA: TGTGCCAGTAGTATAGATAGTAGGGGTTCCTACGAGCAGTACTTC. It is translated as CASSIDSRGSYEQYF.

The chain joins TRBV30 to TRBJ1-1; no reliable D call. The CDR3 contains 13 residues. V gave up 0 bases and J gave up 4 bases, with 9 bases separating them. CDR1 is GTSNPN, CDR2 SVGIG, per germline (reference sequence). The CDR3: CAWSVLRGTEAFF. The DNA of the CDR3 is TGTGCCTGGAGTGTACTGAGAGGCACTGAAGCTTTCTTT. Looking up the rest from reference TRBV30 and TRBJ1-1 gives the full variable domain: SQTIHQWPATLVQPVGSPLSLECTVEGTSNPNLYWYRQAAGRGLQLLFYSVGIGQISSEVPQNLSASRPQDRQFILSSKKLLLSDSGFYLCAWSVLRGTEAFFGQGTRLTVV.

The CDR3 coding sequence is TGCGCCAGCAGCTTCGCAGGGGGCTCCTACAATGAGCAGTTCTTC. This translates into CASSFAGGSYNEQFF. This rearrangement joins TRBV5-1 to TRBJ2-1, with 7 nucleotides matching TRBD1. The V and J ends lost 2 bases and 0 bases, in that order; junction bases with no gene match: 2. The germline V gene encodes CDR1 SGHRS and CDR2 YFSETQ. This CDR3 comprises 15 residues.

This clone was recorded a few times. The rearrangement links TRBV5-1 to TRBJ2-2; 7 bases fit TRBD1. V lost 3 bases to trimming and J lost 1 base; unmatched junction nucleotides: 6. This CDR3 is built from 16 residues. Germline CDR1 reads SGHRS; CDR2 reads YFSETQ. The chain's CDR3 is CASSWTGPQNTGELFF. The CDR3 DNA reads as TGCGCCAGCAGCTGGACAGGCCCTCAGAACACCGGGGAGCTGTTTTTT.

The chain uses TRBV6-5 and TRBJ2-1, with TRBD2 matching 7 bases. Germline values: CDR1 MNHEY, CDR2 SVGAGI. This CDR3 spans 15 amino acids. V was pared by 2 bases and J by 7 bases, with 8 bases of the junction left unmatched. The CDR3 sequence is CASSYGGGLVNEQFF. As DNA, the CDR3 is TGTGCCAGCAGTTACGGGGGAGGACTAGTAAATGAGCAGTTCTTC.

This rearrangement joins TRBV28 to TRBJ1-1; D might be TRBD1 (6 bases). Trimming took off 6 bases at V and 5 bases at J, with 10 bases between the two ends. Germline V gene sequence: CDR1 MDHEN, CDR2 SYDVKM. CDR3 length: 12 amino acids. Written as DNA, the CDR3 is TGTGCCAGCAGCTTACAGGGAACTGAAGCTTTCTTT. Its protein is CASSLQGTEAFF.